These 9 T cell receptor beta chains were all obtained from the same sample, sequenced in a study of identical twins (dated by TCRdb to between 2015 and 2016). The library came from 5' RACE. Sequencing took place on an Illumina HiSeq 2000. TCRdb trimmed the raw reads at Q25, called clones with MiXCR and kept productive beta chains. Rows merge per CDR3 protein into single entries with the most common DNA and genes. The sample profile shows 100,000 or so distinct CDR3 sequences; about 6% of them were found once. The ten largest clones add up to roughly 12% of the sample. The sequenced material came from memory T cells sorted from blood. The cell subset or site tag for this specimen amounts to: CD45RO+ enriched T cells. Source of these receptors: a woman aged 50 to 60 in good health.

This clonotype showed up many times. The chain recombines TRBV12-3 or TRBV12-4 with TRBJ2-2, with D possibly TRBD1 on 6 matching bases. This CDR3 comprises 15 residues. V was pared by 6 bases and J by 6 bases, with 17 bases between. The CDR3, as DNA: TGTGCCAGCAGCCCGACCACAGGGACGGCCGGGGAGCTGTTTTTT. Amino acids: CASSPTTGTAGELFF.

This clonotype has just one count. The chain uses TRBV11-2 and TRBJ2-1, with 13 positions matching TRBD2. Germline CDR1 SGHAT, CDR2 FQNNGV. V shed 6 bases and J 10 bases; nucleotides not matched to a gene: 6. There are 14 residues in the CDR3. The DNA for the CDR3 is TGTGCCAGCAGACAACTAGCGGGAGGGAGAGAGCAGTTCTTC. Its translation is CASRQLAGGREQFF. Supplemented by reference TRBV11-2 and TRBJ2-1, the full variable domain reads EAGVAQSPRYKIIEKRQSVAFWCNPISGHATLYWYQQILGQGPKLLIQFQNNGVVDDSQLPKDRFSAERLKGVDSTLKIQPAKLEDSAVYLCASRQLAGGREQFFGPGTRLTVL.

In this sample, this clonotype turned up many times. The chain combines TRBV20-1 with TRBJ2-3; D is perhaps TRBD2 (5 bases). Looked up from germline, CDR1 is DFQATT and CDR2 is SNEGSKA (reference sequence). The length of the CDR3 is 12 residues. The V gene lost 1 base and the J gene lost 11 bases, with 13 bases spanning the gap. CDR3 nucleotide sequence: TGCAGTGCTAGAGTGAGGGAAAGGGAGCAGTATTTT. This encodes CSARVREREQYF.

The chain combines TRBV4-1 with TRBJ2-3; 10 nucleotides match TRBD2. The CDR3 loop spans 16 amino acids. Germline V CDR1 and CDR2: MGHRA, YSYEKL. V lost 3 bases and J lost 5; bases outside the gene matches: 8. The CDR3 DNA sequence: TGCGCCAGCAGCCAGGGAGCGGGAGGGCCGGGAGATACGCAGTATTTT. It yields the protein CASSQGAGGPGDTQYF.

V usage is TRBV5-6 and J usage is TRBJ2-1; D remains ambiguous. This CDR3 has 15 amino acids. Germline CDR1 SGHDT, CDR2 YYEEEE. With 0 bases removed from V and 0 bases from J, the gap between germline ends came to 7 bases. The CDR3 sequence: CASSLVNGSYNEQFF. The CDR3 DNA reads TGTGCCAGCAGCTTGGTTAACGGCTCCTACAATGAGCAGTTCTTC. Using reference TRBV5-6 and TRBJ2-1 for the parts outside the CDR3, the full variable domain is DAGVTQSPTHLIKTRGQQVTLRCSPKSGHDTVSWYQQALGQGPQFIFQYYEEEERQRGNFPDRFSGHQFPNYSSELNVNALLLGDSALYLCASSLVNGSYNEQFFGPGTRLTVL.

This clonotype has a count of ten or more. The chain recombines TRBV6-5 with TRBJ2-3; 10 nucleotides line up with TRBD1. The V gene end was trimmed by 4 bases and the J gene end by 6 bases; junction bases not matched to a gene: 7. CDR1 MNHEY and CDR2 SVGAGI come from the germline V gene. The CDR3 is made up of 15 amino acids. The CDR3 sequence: CASSSRDRGKDTQYF. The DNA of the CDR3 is TGTGCCAGCAGTTCCCGGGACAGGGGAAAGGATACGCAGTATTTT.

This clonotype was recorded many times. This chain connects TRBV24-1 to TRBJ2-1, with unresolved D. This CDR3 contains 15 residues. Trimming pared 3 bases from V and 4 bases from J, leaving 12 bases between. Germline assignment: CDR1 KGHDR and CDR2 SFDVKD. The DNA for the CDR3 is TGTGCCACCAGTGATCCGTCGGTCCCATACAATGAGCAGTTCTTC. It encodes CATSDPSVPYNEQFF.

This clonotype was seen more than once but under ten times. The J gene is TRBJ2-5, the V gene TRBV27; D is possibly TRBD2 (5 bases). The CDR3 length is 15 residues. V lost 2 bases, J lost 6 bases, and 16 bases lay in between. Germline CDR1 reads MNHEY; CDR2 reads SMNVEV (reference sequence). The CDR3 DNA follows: TGTGCCAGCAGTTTAAGTTCTAGCCCCGGACAGACCCAGTACTTC. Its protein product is CASSLSSSPGQTQYF.

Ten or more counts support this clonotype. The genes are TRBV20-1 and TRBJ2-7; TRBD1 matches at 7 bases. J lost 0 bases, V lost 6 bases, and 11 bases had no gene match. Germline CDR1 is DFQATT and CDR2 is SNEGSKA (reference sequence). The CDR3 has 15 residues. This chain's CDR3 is CSATRQGDSSYEQYV. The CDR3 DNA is TGCAGTGCCACACGACAGGGAGACAGCTCCTACGAGCAGTACGTC.